These 23 T cell receptor beta chains were sequenced from one sample in a study of blood T cell repertoires in COVID-19. The assay was immunoSEQ multiplex PCR, and TCRdb's table has in-frame clones only and misses some. Here the sample spans 200,000 to 250,000 clones, approximately 87% being singletons. The material sequenced was PBMCs or T cells enriched from blood (not recorded which). Every receptor here comes from a woman in her 50s in a cohort exposed to, infected with or recovered from COVID-19 (not recorded which).

This rearrangement joins TRBV7-2 to TRBJ1-4; TRBD1 aligns across 12 bases. Germline lookup yields CDR1 SGHTA and CDR2 FQGNSA. The CDR3 has 13 amino acids. J lost 8 bases, V lost 11 bases, and 6 bases had no gene match. CDR3 loop: CAWGQGAGEKLFF. The DNA for the CDR3 is TGTGCCTGGGGACAGGGGGCGGGGGAAAAACTGTTTTTT.

This chain connects TRBV4-3 to TRBJ1-5; tentatively, D is TRBD1 (6 bases). Trimming cost V 0 bases and J 0 bases, with 12 bases left between them. CDR1 is LGHNA and CDR2 is YSLEER in the germline V gene. This CDR3 has 17 residues. As DNA, the CDR3 is TGCGCCAGCAGCCAAGATATGCGGACAGATAGCAATCAGCCCCAGCATTTT. Its protein product is CASSQDMRTDSNQPQHF.

The chain links TRBV7-3 to TRBJ2-2; a possible D gene is TRBD1 (6 bases). Germline lookup yields CDR1 SGHTA and CDR2 FQGTGA. This CDR3 has 17 residues. Trimming shortened V by 5 bases and J by 0 bases, and 16 bases separated the two germline ends. The CDR3 region is CASSPAQGLPNTGELFF. CDR3 DNA: TGTGCCAGCAGCCCCGCGCAGGGGCTTCCGAACACCGGGGAGCTGTTTTTT. Together with reference TRBV7-3 and TRBJ2-2, the CDR3 gives the full variable domain: GAGVSQTPSNKVTEKGKYVELRCDPISGHTALYWYRQSLGQGPEFLIYFQGTGAADDSGLPNDRFFAVRPEGSVSTLKIQRTERGDSAVYLCASSPAQGLPNTGELFFGEGSRLTVL.

This chain links TRBV24-1 with TRBJ2-3; D is possibly TRBD1 (6 bases). CDR1 and CDR2 (germline): KGHDR, SFDVKD. This CDR3 comprises 14 residues. Trimming pared 7 bases from V and 1 base from J, leaving 11 bases between. The DNA for the CDR3 is TGTGCCACCAGGGACAGCTCGGGCACAGATACGCAGTATTTT. This encodes CATRDSSGTDTQYF.

The J gene is TRBJ1-2, the V gene TRBV24-1, with 9 bases identical to TRBD1. The CDR3 length is 16 residues. Trimming removed 2 bases from V and 8 bases from J; junction bases left unmatched: 11. CDR1 KGHDR and CDR2 SFDVKD come from the germline V gene. The CDR3 DNA sequence: TGTGCCACCAGTGATTCCCCCGGGACAGGGTTAAAGGGCTACACCTTC. Translation gives CATSDSPGTGLKGYTF.

This chain joins TRBV2 and TRBJ2-3, with D uncertain. The CDR3 runs to 13 residues. Germline V gene lookup returns CDR1 SNHLY and CDR2 FYNNEI. Trimming left V 3 bases short and J 1 base short, with 5 bases between. DNA of the CDR3: TGTGCCAGCAGTGATCAGGGCACAGATACGCAGTATTTT. This gives the protein CASSDQGTDTQYF.

The J gene is TRBJ2-7, the V gene TRBV7-2; TRBD1 matches at 8 bases. Germline CDR1 SGHTA, CDR2 FQGNSA. V shed 3 bases, J shed 7 bases, and the junction held 5 bases outside the gene matches. The CDR3 extends over 13 amino acids. CDR3 sequence reads: CASSLDRASEQYF. The CDR3 region has the DNA TGTGCCAGCAGCTTGGACAGGGCAAGTGAGCAGTACTTC. Combining the CDR3 with reference TRBV7-2 and TRBJ2-7 gives the whole variable domain GAGVSQSPSNKVTEKGKDVELRCDPISGHTALYWYRQSLGQGLEFLIYFQGNSAPDKSGLPSDRFSAERTGGSVSTLTIQRTQQEDSAVYLCASSLDRASEQYFGPGTRLTVT.

V gene TRBV5-1 combines with J gene TRBJ2-3; D gene uncertain. The CDR3 has 15 amino acids. V was cut by 4 bases and J by 2 bases, with 14 bases left in between. The germline CDR1 and CDR2 sequences are SGHRS and YFSETQ. In DNA form, the CDR3 reads TGCGCCAGCAGCCTGTCAGCGTCCTTCACAGATACGCAGTATTTT. Amino acids: CASSLSASFTDTQYF.

This clone occurred a few times. The chain has TRBV28 and TRBJ2-7; maybe TRBD1 (7 bases). V dropped 3 bases and J dropped 0 bases, with 9 bases sitting between them. The CDR3 length is 14 residues. CDR1 and CDR2 from the germline V gene are MDHEN and SYDVKM. The CDR3 DNA is TGTGCCAGCAGTTTCCAGGGGGGCTCCTACGAGCAGTACTTC. As protein: CASSFQGGSYEQYF.

In its sample, this clone was seen once. The chain carries TRBV7-2 and TRBJ2-5, with TRBD2 identical over 11 bases. Losses at the gene ends were 0 bases for V and 6 bases for J; bases not matched to a gene: 6. The CDR3 consists of 16 residues. The germline V gene encodes CDR1 SGHTA and CDR2 FQGNSA. The CDR3 DNA sequence: TGTGCCAGCAGCTTAGCGTTAGCGGGGGGGCTTAAGACCCAGTACTTC. This gives the protein CASSLALAGGLKTQYF.

V and J are TRBV5-1 and TRBJ2-2, with D unclear. There are 16 residues in the CDR3. CDR1 is SGHRS and CDR2 is YFSETQ in the germline V gene. V lost 0 bases and J lost 0, with 9 bases in between. The CDR3 nucleotides read TGCGCCAGCAGCTTGGTATACAGAGCGAACACCGGGGAGCTGTTTTTT. Amino acid sequence: CASSLVYRANTGELFF.

The chain has TRBV11-3 and TRBJ2-2; 11 bases match TRBD1. J gave up 4 bases and V 5 bases, and 6 bases lay outside the gene matches. Germline-derived CDR1 and CDR2 are SGHNT and YENEEA. The CDR3 runs to 16 residues. Here the CDR3 DNA reads TGTGCCAGCAGCGGAAGAGGACAGGGGGCCACCGGGGAGCTGTTTTTT. Protein product: CASSGRGQGATGELFF. The whole variable domain, remainder taken from reference TRBV11-3 and TRBJ2-2, is EAGVVQSPRYKIIEKKQPVAFWCNPISGHNTLYWYLQNLGQGPELLIRYENEEAVDDSQLPKDRFSAERLKGVDSTLKIQPAELGDSAVYLCASSGRGQGATGELFFGEGSRLTVL.

The gene calls are TRBV7-3 and TRBJ2-3, with 9 bases that match TRBD2. The CDR3 is made up of 16 amino acids. Losses at the gene ends were 2 bases for V and 6 bases for J; bases not matched to a gene: 9. Germline V gene data show CDR1 as SGHTA and CDR2 as FQGTGA. The CDR3 DNA reads TGTGCCAGCAGCTTACTGTCCGCGGGGGGGTATGATACGCAGTATTTT. As protein: CASSLLSAGGYDTQYF.

The chain combines TRBV30 with TRBJ2-3; D unresolved. The V and J ends lost 3 bases and 0 bases respectively, with 13 bases between them. The CDR3 length is 15 residues. Per germline, CDR1 GTSNPN and CDR2 SVGIG (reference sequence). CDR3 sequence (DNA): TGTGCCTGGAGCCTTATGCCTACTAGCACAGATACGCAGTATTTT. It translates to CAWSLMPTSTDTQYF.

Only a few counts were recorded for this clone. The chain links TRBV2 to TRBJ1-6; no clear D. Per the germline V gene, CDR1 is SNHLY and CDR2 is FYNNEI. Trimming took off 4 bases at V and 7 bases at J, with 8 bases between the two ends. The CDR3 contains 13 residues. Here the CDR3 reads CASSGQTNSPLHF. The CDR3 nucleotides are TGTGCCAGCAGTGGGCAGACAAATTCACCCCTCCACTTT. Full variable domain (rest looked up from reference TRBV2 and TRBJ1-6): EPEVTQTPSHQVTQMGQEVILRCVPISNHLYFYWYRQILGQKVEFLVSFYNNEISEKSEIFDDQFSVERPDGSNFTLKIRSTKLEDSAMYFCASSGQTNSPLHFGNGTRLTVT.

This clone showed up just a few times. The chain joins TRBV3-1 (or the pseudogene TRBV3-2) to TRBJ1-2; D gene unclear. Trimming pared 0 bases from V and 1 base from J, leaving 9 bases between. This CDR3 has 15 residues. CDR1 is LGHDT and CDR2 is YNNKEL in the germline V gene (reference sequence). The CDR3 bases are TGTGCCAGCAGCCAAGACGTATGGCTTAACTATGGCTACACCTTC. Its protein is CASSQDVWLNYGYTF.

V is TRBV7-2 and J is TRBJ2-2, with 8 bases identical to TRBD1. The CDR3 is made up of 16 amino acids. Germline CDR1 reads SGHTA; CDR2 reads FQGNSA. Germline trimming cut 3 bases from V and 6 bases from J; bases unmatched to any gene: 9. Here the CDR3 reads CASSFRQGLVSGELFF. CDR3 coding DNA: TGTGCCAGCAGCTTCCGACAGGGGCTAGTGTCCGGGGAGCTGTTTTTT.

A few counts support this clone. The chain recombines TRBV3-1 (or the pseudogene TRBV3-2) with TRBJ1-2; 9 nucleotides agree with TRBD1. This CDR3 is 16 amino acids long. The V gene's germline CDR1 is LGHDT and CDR2 YNNKEL (reference sequence). V was clipped by 1 base and J by 4 bases; unmatched bases: 7. The CDR3 region is CASSQVPGTGFYGYTF. CDR3 bases: TGTGCCAGCAGCCAAGTTCCCGGGACAGGGTTCTATGGCTACACCTTC.

The chain links TRBV27 to TRBJ2-5; perhaps TRBD1 as D (6 bases). Deletions cut 5 bases from V and 5 bases from J, with 24 bases between. The germline gives CDR1 MNHEY, CDR2 SMNVEV (reference sequence). This CDR3 comprises 17 residues. The CDR3, as DNA: TGTGCCAGCAGTCGCCAACGGACAGACCCCCCGGAGGAGACCCAGTACTTC. Translating it yields CASSRQRTDPPEETQYF.

The rearrangement uses TRBV19 and TRBJ1-2; the D gene is possibly TRBD1 (5 bases). Between the trimmed V and J ends, which lost 6 bases and 3 bases, there was a span of 17 bases. Germline CDR1 LNHDA, CDR2 SQIVND (reference sequence). This CDR3 region has 15 residues. The CDR3 coding sequence is TGTGCCAGTAGCCTCGGTCGGCAGGGTCACTATGGCTACACCTTC. It encodes CASSLGRQGHYGYTF.

This rearrangement joins TRBV29-1 to TRBJ2-7; 10 bases match TRBD1. This CDR3 contains 15 residues. Per the germline V gene, CDR1 is SQVTM and CDR2 is ANQGSEA. J was trimmed by 3 bases and V by 1 base; bases with no gene match: 6. CDR3 coding DNA: TGCAGCGTTGAAGTTAATAGGGACAGGGGCTACGAGCAGTACTTC. This codes for CSVEVNRDRGYEQYF.

The J gene is TRBJ1-4, the V gene TRBV28; 7 bases fit TRBD1. The CDR3 has 15 residues. The J segment lost 2 bases and the V segment lost 2 bases, leaving 2 bases of the junction unmatched. Germline values: CDR1 MDHEN, CDR2 SYDVKM. The CDR3 region has the DNA TGTGCCAGCAGTTTACCGGGACAGACTAATGAAAAACTGTTTTTT. Its protein is CASSLPGQTNEKLFF.

This sequence joins TRBV4-3 and TRBJ2-7; possible D gene TRBD1, 5 bases. This CDR3 has 14 amino acids. Deletions cut 0 bases from V and 2 bases from J, with 8 bases between. CDR1 is LGHNA and CDR2 is YSLEER in the germline V gene. DNA for the CDR3: TGCGCCAGCAGCCAAGAGGCAGGGCCCTACGAGCAGTACTTC. Amino acid sequence: CASSQEAGPYEQYF.